These T cell receptor beta chains were read from a single sample in a study of identical twins. TCRdb analysed the 5' RACE reads with MiXCR anew, one entry per CDR3 protein. Of about 690,000 distinct CDR3 sequences listed, 5.5% to 7.5% are singletons. The sequencing input was naive T cells sorted from blood. The receptors here all came from a man between 18 and 29 years old in good health. Each CDR3 is given with its conserved first and last residue. The order of the fields is CDR3 DNA, CDR3 protein, J gene, CDR3 length, clone size, V gene, D gene. A D gene is named only where the DNA matches it firmly. For some rows the clone size is stated as once, few or many, or as a class when expanded; others skip it.

CDR3nt: TGTGCCTCGGGGCAGCCTGAGCAGTTCTTC
CDR3aa: CASGQPEQFF
j_gene: TRBJ2-1
len: 10
abundance: few
v_gene: TRBV30
d_gene: -

CDR3nt: TGCAGTGCTAGAGATCCCCTAGCGGGAATGACCGGGGAGCTGTTTTTT
CDR3aa: CSARDPLAGMTGELFF
j_gene: TRBJ2-2
len: 16
abundance: many
v_gene: TRBV20-1
d_gene: TRBD2

CDR3nt: TGTGCCATCAGTGAGTCTGAGACCCTAAAGCTTTACGAGCAGTACTTC
CDR3aa: CAISESETLKLYEQYF
j_gene: TRBJ2-7
len: 16
abundance: many
v_gene: TRBV10-3
d_gene: -

CDR3nt: TGTGCCATCAGGGAGGGGGTCGAGTCGAACACTGAAGCTTTCTTT
CDR3aa: CAIREGVESNTEAFF
j_gene: TRBJ1-1
len: 15
abundance: many
v_gene: TRBV10-3
d_gene: -

CDR3nt: TGCGCCAGCAGCTTGGGGGGTTGGGGGGCCGCTAACTATGGCTACACCTTC
CDR3aa: CASSLGGWGAANYGYTF
j_gene: TRBJ1-2
len: 17
abundance: few
v_gene: TRBV5-1
d_gene: -

CDR3nt: TGCAGCGTTGAAAAAGGCGATTACGAGCAGTACTTC
CDR3aa: CSVEKGDYEQYF
j_gene: TRBJ2-7
len: 12
abundance: many
v_gene: TRBV29-1
d_gene: -

CDR3nt: TGTGCCAGCAGTTTTGGAGGACGGGAGTTGTCCTACGAGCAGTACTTC
CDR3aa: CASSFGGRELSYEQYF
j_gene: TRBJ2-7
len: 16
abundance: many
v_gene: TRBV12-3/TRBV12-4
d_gene: -

CDR3nt: TGCAGTGCTAGAACTTTTCCGGAAATACTTAGCAATCAGCCCCAGCATTTT
CDR3aa: CSARTFPEILSNQPQHF
j_gene: TRBJ1-5
len: 17
abundance: few
v_gene: TRBV20-1
d_gene: -

CDR3nt: TGTGCCACCAGCAGAGTTCTGCAGGGAATTAGATCTAATAGCAATCAGCCCCAGCATTTT
CDR3aa: CATSRVLQGIRSNSNQPQHF
j_gene: TRBJ1-5
len: 20
abundance: many
v_gene: TRBV15
d_gene: -

CDR3nt: TGTGCCAGCATAGGGTTCAGGAATGAGCAGTTCTTC
CDR3aa: CASIGFRNEQFF
j_gene: TRBJ2-1
len: 12
abundance: many
v_gene: TRBV6-6
d_gene: -

CDR3nt: TGCAGCGTTCCGGACAGTATCAATGAGCAGTTCTTC
CDR3aa: CSVPDSINEQFF
j_gene: TRBJ2-1
len: 12
abundance: many
v_gene: TRBV29-1
d_gene: -

CDR3nt: TGTGCCAGCAGGGGACAGGGGAGGCAGCCCCAGCATTTT
CDR3aa: CASRGQGRQPQHF
j_gene: TRBJ1-5
len: 13
abundance: many
v_gene: TRBV12-3/TRBV12-4
d_gene: TRBD1

CDR3nt: TGCAGTGCTAGAGGACTAGCGGGAGGTCAAGATACGCAGTATTTT
CDR3aa: CSARGLAGGQDTQYF
j_gene: TRBJ2-3
len: 15
abundance: few
v_gene: TRBV20-1
d_gene: TRBD2

CDR3nt: TGTGCCAGCAGTTCGGGACTAGTACTTTTGCATGAGCAGTTCTTC
CDR3aa: CASSSGLVLLHEQFF
j_gene: TRBJ2-1
len: 15
abundance: many
v_gene: TRBV12-3/TRBV12-4
d_gene: TRBD2

CDR3nt: TGTGCCAGCAACCCTCAAGGACAGCTGAACACTGAAGCTTTCTTT
CDR3aa: CASNPQGQLNTEAFF
j_gene: TRBJ1-1
len: 15
abundance: -
v_gene: TRBV6-2/TRBV6-3
d_gene: -

CDR3nt: TGCAGTGCTAGATCCGTTCCTCAAGGGGCCACTGAAGCTTTCTTT
CDR3aa: CSARSVPQGATEAFF
j_gene: TRBJ1-1
len: 15
abundance: many
v_gene: TRBV20-1
d_gene: -

CDR3nt: TGTGCTAGTGGTTTGGTACTGCTAGCGGGAGTCCTCTCCTACAATGAGCAGTTCTTC
CDR3aa: CASGLVLLAGVLSYNEQFF
j_gene: TRBJ2-1
len: 19
abundance: -
v_gene: TRBV12-5
d_gene: TRBD2

CDR3nt: TGCGCCAGCAGCCAAGAACCCACCTACGAGCAGTACTTC
CDR3aa: CASSQEPTYEQYF
j_gene: TRBJ2-7
len: 13
abundance: -
v_gene: TRBV4-3
d_gene: -

CDR3nt: TGTGCCAGCAACAGGGGGAATTCCTACGAGCAGTACTTC
CDR3aa: CASNRGNSYEQYF
j_gene: TRBJ2-7
len: 13
abundance: many
v_gene: TRBV12-3/TRBV12-4
d_gene: TRBD1

CDR3nt: TGCGCCAGCAGCCAAGAGGCGGGGCCCTGGGACACCGGGGAGCTGTTTTTT
CDR3aa: CASSQEAGPWDTGELFF
j_gene: TRBJ2-2
len: 17
abundance: -
v_gene: TRBV4-1
d_gene: -

CDR3nt: TGTGCCAGCAGTTTTCCGAGCTCCTACAATGAGCAGTTCTTC
CDR3aa: CASSFPSSYNEQFF
j_gene: TRBJ2-1
len: 14
abundance: many
v_gene: TRBV12-3/TRBV12-4
d_gene: -

CDR3nt: TGTGCCAGCAGACCGACAGGGGGTTTAAACTATGGCTACACCTTC
CDR3aa: CASRPTGGLNYGYTF
j_gene: TRBJ1-2
len: 15
abundance: few
v_gene: TRBV7-9
d_gene: TRBD1

CDR3nt: TGTGCCGCCAGGAAGGACCCCGAATCCTACAATGAGCAGTTCTTC
CDR3aa: CAARKDPESYNEQFF
j_gene: TRBJ2-1
len: 15
abundance: -
v_gene: TRBV6-2/TRBV6-3
d_gene: -

CDR3nt: TGTGCCAGCAGCCAAGCTAGCGGGAGGGGTAATGAGCAGTTCTTC
CDR3aa: CASSQASGRGNEQFF
j_gene: TRBJ2-1
len: 15
abundance: few
v_gene: TRBV4-2
d_gene: TRBD2

CDR3nt: TGTGCCAGCAGTGAAGACACAAAACTTGAGCAGTTCTTC
CDR3aa: CASSEDTKLEQFF
j_gene: TRBJ2-1
len: 13
abundance: few
v_gene: TRBV2
d_gene: -

CDR3nt: TGCAGCGTGTCCGACAGGGACGGAATTCAGCCCCAGCATTTT
CDR3aa: CSVSDRDGIQPQHF
j_gene: TRBJ1-5
len: 14
abundance: many
v_gene: TRBV29-1
d_gene: TRBD1

CDR3nt: TGCAGCACTGCATACGGAGGGGGGGGGGCAGATACGCAGTATTTT
CDR3aa: CSTAYGGGGADTQYF
j_gene: TRBJ2-3
len: 15
abundance: -
v_gene: TRBV29-1
d_gene: -

CDR3nt: TGTGCCAGCAGCTTAGGCTACCAAGAGACCCAGTACTTC
CDR3aa: CASSLGYQETQYF
j_gene: TRBJ2-5
len: 13
abundance: many
v_gene: TRBV5-1
d_gene: -

CDR3nt: TGTGCCAGCAGCTTACGACGCTTTCCCGGGACTAGCGGGAGGGACGAGCAGTACTTC
CDR3aa: CASSLRRFPGTSGRDEQYF
j_gene: TRBJ2-7
len: 19
abundance: few
v_gene: TRBV7-8
d_gene: TRBD2

CDR3nt: TGCGCCAGCAGCACCGGGACACCCGCCTTCAGTGAAAAACTGTTTTTT
CDR3aa: CASSTGTPAFSEKLFF
j_gene: TRBJ1-4
len: 16
abundance: -
v_gene: TRBV5-1
d_gene: -